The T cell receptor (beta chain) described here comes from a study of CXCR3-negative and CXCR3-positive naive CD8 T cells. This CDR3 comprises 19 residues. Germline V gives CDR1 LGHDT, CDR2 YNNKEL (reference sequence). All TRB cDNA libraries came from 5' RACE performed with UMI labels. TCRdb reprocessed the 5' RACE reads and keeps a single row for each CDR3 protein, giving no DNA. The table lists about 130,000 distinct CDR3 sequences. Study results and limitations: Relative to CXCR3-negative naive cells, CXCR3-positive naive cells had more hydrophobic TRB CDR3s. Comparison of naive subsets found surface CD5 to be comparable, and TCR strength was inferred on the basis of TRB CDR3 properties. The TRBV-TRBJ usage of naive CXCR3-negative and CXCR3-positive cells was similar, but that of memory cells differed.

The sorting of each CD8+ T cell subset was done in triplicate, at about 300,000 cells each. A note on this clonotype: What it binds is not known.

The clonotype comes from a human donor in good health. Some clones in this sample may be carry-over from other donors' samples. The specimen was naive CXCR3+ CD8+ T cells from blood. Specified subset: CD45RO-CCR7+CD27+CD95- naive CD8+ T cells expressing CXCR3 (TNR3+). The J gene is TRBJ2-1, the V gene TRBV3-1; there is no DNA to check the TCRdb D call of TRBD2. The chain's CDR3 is CASSQEPNSGGYSYNEQFF.